Presented here are 27 T cell receptor beta chains from one specimen sequenced in a study of regulatory T cells in long-lasting Graves disease (dated by TCRdb to 2020 to 2022). Taken with the paper, the label for time point translates to: newly diagnosed GD, antithyroid drugs for less than 3 months. For both TCR sequencing and RNA sequencing, RNA was extracted from PBMCs using TRIzol. Libraries were prepared through multiplex PCR. The sequencer was an Illumina HiSeq 4000. TCR beta libraries were built with iRepertoire HTBI primers and Arm-PCR amplification of CDR3 regions. Using fastp trimming at Q25 and MiXCR clonotype assembly, TCRdb reanalyzed the public sequencing data and kept in-frame beta chains. Every CDR3 protein is listed once, alongside the most common genes and DNA of its rows. In this sample the table shows 250,000 to 400,000 distinct CDR3 sequences, about 18% of which occur a single time. The ten largest clones take up about two fifths of the sample.

The sample here was peripheral blood mononuclear cells (PBMCs), taken at new diagnosis, from a patient treated with antithyroid drugs. These receptors were taken from a female donor with Graves disease.

Concerning this clonotype: This sequence may be a read error, since a much larger clone differs from it by one base. This chain connects TRBV18 to TRBJ2-3; D might be TRBD2 (5 bases). Germline loops: CDR1 KGHSH, CDR2 LQKENI. The CDR3 is made up of 15 amino acids. CDR3 loop: CAGSPFSGSTDTQYF. Here the CDR3 DNA reads TGTGCCGGCTCACCATTTTCGGGGAGCACAGATACGCAGTATTTT.

The table lists this clonotype with many counts. The J gene is TRBJ2-5, the V gene TRBV24-1, with a tentative D call TRBD2 (5 bases). Germline loops: CDR1 KGHDR, CDR2 SFDVKD. Trimming shortened V by 5 bases and J by 2 bases, and 14 bases separated the two germline ends. CDR3 size: 15 residues. The CDR3 is CATSAAGLVQETQYF. CDR3 bases: TGTGCCACCAGTGCGGCCGGACTCGTGCAAGAGACCCAGTACTTC.

The chain combines TRBV2 with TRBJ2-1, with TRBD2 matching 13 bases. Germline V gene data show CDR1 as SNHLY and CDR2 as FYNNEI. The CDR3 has 16 residues. With 2 bases clipped from V and 8 bases from J, the junction kept 6 bases outside the gene matches. The CDR3 DNA is TGTGCCAGCAGTGAAACAGGACTAGCGGGAGATGATGAGCAGTTCTTC. It yields the protein CASSETGLAGDDEQFF. The full variable domain, rest sourced from reference TRBV2 and TRBJ2-1, is EPEVTQTPSHQVTQMGQEVILRCVPISNHLYFYWYRQILGQKVEFLVSFYNNEISEKSEIFDDQFSVERPDGSNFTLKIRSTKLEDSAMYFCASSETGLAGDDEQFFGPGTRLTVL.

This clonotype was counted at least ten times. CDR3 DNA sequence: TGTGCCAGCAGCATCCTACTAGGATTTCATACAGATACGCAGTATTTT. Amino acids: CASSILLGFHTDTQYF. The chain uses TRBV11-2 and TRBJ2-3; tentative D call: TRBD2 (5 bases). The CDR3 length is 16 residues. CDR1 SGHAT and CDR2 FQNNGV come from the germline V gene. The V end lost 5 bases, the J end lost 3 bases, and 18 bases lay between the germline ends.

This clonotype was counted many times. J is TRBJ2-7 and V is TRBV6-5, with D possibly TRBD2 on 6 matching bases. The CDR3 sequence is 14 residues long. Between the trimmed V and J ends, which lost 4 bases and 2 bases, there was a span of 12 bases. Germline CDR1 is MNHEY and CDR2 is SVGAGI. The CDR3 DNA sequence: TGTGCCAGCAGTTTCATTAGCGGAACCTACGAGCAGTACTTC. Its translation: CASSFISGTYEQYF.

This clonotype has a handful of counts. J is TRBJ2-1 and V is TRBV6-2 or TRBV6-3, with D possibly being TRBD2 (6 bases). The CDR3 runs 12 residues. CDR1 and CDR2 (germline): MNHEY, SVGEGT. Trimming left V 8 bases short and J 8 bases short, with 13 bases between. The CDR3 DNA reads TGTGCCAGCGCGTCGGGGACTGATGAGCAGTTCTTC. Protein product: CASASGTDEQFF.

This clonotype was counted at least ten times. The chain carries TRBV4-1 and TRBJ2-3, with 8 bases matching TRBD2. V lost 2 bases and J lost 5; bases outside the gene matches: 18. Per the germline V gene, CDR1 is MGHRA and CDR2 is YSYEKL. The CDR3 length is 19 residues. This chain's CDR3 is CASSQFTVHRAGGLDTQYF. In DNA form, the CDR3 reads TGCGCCAGCAGCCAATTTACGGTCCATAGGGCGGGAGGATTAGATACGCAGTATTTT.

This clonotype has a count of ten or more. The chain employs TRBV12-3 or TRBV12-4 and TRBJ2-7; 7 bases are a match to TRBD2. This CDR3 has 14 amino acids. V was clipped by 7 bases and J by 0 bases; unmatched bases: 6. In nucleotides, the CDR3 is TGTGCCAGCACCTTAGCGGGCCTCTCCTACGAGCAGTACTTC. As protein: CASTLAGLSYEQYF.

This clonotype was found many times. The V and J genes are TRBV27 and TRBJ2-5; 8 bases fit TRBD1. The CDR3 contains 13 residues. CDR1 and CDR2 from the germline V gene are MNHEY and SMNVEV (reference sequence). V gave up 4 bases and J gave up 4 bases; unmatched junction bases: 2. The CDR3 DNA is TGTGCCAGCAGTTCAGGGGGCGGAGAGACCCAGTACTTC. Its translation is CASSSGGGETQYF.

This clonotype was recorded at least ten times. The chain links TRBV3-1 to TRBJ2-1; no clear D gene. The CDR3 totals 13 residues. Germline V gene data show CDR1 as LGHDT and CDR2 as YNNKEL (reference sequence). V lost 0 bases to trimming and J lost 9 bases, with 9 bases between them. In DNA, the CDR3 is TGTGCCAGCAGCCAAGATCGGGTAGCTGAGCAGTTCTTC. Translated, it gives CASSQDRVAEQFF.

Ten or more counts support this clonotype. This rearrangement joins TRBV14 to TRBJ2-3, with 15 bases that match TRBD2. The CDR3 totals 15 residues. Germline V gene data show CDR1 as SGHDN and CDR2 as FVKESK. With V trimmed by 4 bases and J by 8 bases, 4 bases remained unmatched. This chain's CDR3 is CASSRGLAGGVTQYF. As DNA, the CDR3 is TGTGCCAGCAGCCGTGGACTAGCGGGAGGGGTTACGCAGTATTTT.

This clonotype showed up many times. The chain employs TRBV27 and TRBJ1-2; weak D call: TRBD1 (6 bases). Trimming removed 5 bases at V and 8 bases at J, with 21 bases between. This CDR3 has 15 residues. The germline gives CDR1 MNHEY, CDR2 SMNVEV (reference sequence). CDR3 coding DNA: TGTGCCAGCAGTCCCCACCCCCCGGGGGCGCGGGGCTACACCTTC. Residues: CASSPHPPGARGYTF.

This clonotype was seen a handful of times. This chain uses TRBV20-1 with TRBJ2-2; the D gene is possibly TRBD2 (6 bases). CDR1 is DFQATT and CDR2 is SNEGSKA in the germline V gene (reference sequence). Trimming pared 6 bases from V and 5 bases from J, leaving 10 bases between. The CDR3 covers 12 residues. The CDR3 loop reads CSAIGGTGELFF. CDR3 coding DNA: TGCAGTGCCATTGGAGGGACCGGGGAGCTGTTTTTT.

This clonotype was seen many times. The rearrangement joins TRBV2 to TRBJ1-3, with a possible D match to TRBD1 (6 bases). Germline CDR1 reads SNHLY; CDR2 reads FYNNEI. The CDR3 sequence is 15 residues long. V lost 4 bases and J lost 4, with 14 bases in between. The CDR3 sequence is CASSGPGASGNTIYF. The CDR3 nucleotides read TGTGCCAGCAGTGGCCCGGGGGCTTCCGGAAACACCATATATTTT.

Many counts were recorded for this clonotype. One end of the junction does not line up with germline, which may come from a read error. V is TRBV7-7 and J is TRBJ2-1, with D hard to call. The germline gives CDR1 SSHAT, CDR2 FNYEAQ (reference sequence). This CDR3 comprises 15 residues. The chain's CDR3 is CASSLSESSYNEQFF. DNA of the CDR3: TGTGCTAGCAGCTTATCCGAGAGCTCCTACAATGAGCAGTTCTTC.

To note about this clonotype: This sequence may be a read error, since a much larger clone differs from it by one base. The chain links TRBV11-2 to TRBJ2-7; D is unresolved. Germline V lookup: CDR1 SGHAT, CDR2 FQNNGV. The CDR3 is made up of 12 amino acids. The CDR3 reads CASGPGSYGQYF. The CDR3 DNA reads TGTGCCAGCGGGCCAGGTTCCTACGGGCAGTACTTC.

This clonotype was detected only a few times. The V gene is TRBV25-1, the J gene TRBJ2-3; D not resolved. There are 15 residues in the CDR3. Trimming removed 5 bases from V and 2 bases from J, with 14 bases in between. From germline, CDR1 is MGHDK and CDR2 SYGVNS. In DNA form, the CDR3 reads TGTGCCAGCAGTTTCGGACCGCACCACACAGATACGCAGTATTTT. Amino acid sequence: CASSFGPHHTDTQYF.

Remarks on this clonotype: A read error may explain this, as a much larger clone is one base away. The chain is built from TRBV24-1 and TRBJ1-1; D remains ambiguous. CDR1 and CDR2 from the germline V gene are KGHDR and SFDVKD. V was trimmed by 9 bases and J by 1 base, leaving 8 bases between them. The CDR3 has 12 amino acids. CDR3 amino acids: CATQDGNTEAFF. CDR3 bases: TGTGCCACCCAGGACGGGAACACTGAAGCTTTCTTT.

This clonotype came up many times. The chain joins TRBV5-6 to TRBJ1-1, with 9 bases matching TRBD1. The V and J ends lost 7 bases and 4 bases, in that order; junction bases with no gene match: 8. Germline CDR1 is SGHDT and CDR2 is YYEEEE. This CDR3 spans 14 amino acids. CDR3 bases: TGTGCCAGCGGATTTACAGGGGGCGGCACTGAAGCTTTCTTT. It encodes CASGFTGGGTEAFF.

This clonotype was seen a few times. This chain links TRBV20-1 with TRBJ2-3, with TRBD2 matching over 8 bases. Germline trimming cut 3 bases from V and 1 base from J; bases unmatched to any gene: 6. This CDR3 is 15 amino acids long. The germline V gene encodes CDR1 DFQATT and CDR2 SNEGSKA (reference sequence). In nucleotides, the CDR3 is TGCAGTGCTAGTATAGCGGGAAGGGGCACAGATACGCAGTATTTT. It encodes CSASIAGRGTDTQYF.

In this sample, this clonotype turned up a few times. The chain uses TRBV5-1 and TRBJ2-5, with D maybe TRBD2 (6 bases). From germline, CDR1 is SGHRS and CDR2 YFSETQ. The V end lost 6 bases, the J end lost 4 bases, and 13 bases lay between the germline ends. The CDR3 consists of 13 residues. The CDR3 nucleotides are TGCGCCAGCACATCGGGAGTAGGAGAGACCCAGTACTTC. It specifies CASTSGVGETQYF.

About this clonotype: Possible read error: a much larger clone is one base away. J is TRBJ1-1 and V is TRBV28; D not certain. Germline assignment: CDR1 MDHEN and CDR2 SYDVKM. CDR3 size: 14 residues. Trimming shortened V by 7 bases and J by 3 bases, and 15 bases separated the two germline ends. This CDR3 is CASTRRGQDTEAFF. CDR3 DNA sequence: TGTGCCAGCACCCGTCGTGGGCAGGACACTGAAGCTTTCTTT.

At least ten counts were recorded for this clonotype. CDR3 protein: CASSPAGVGLRLNEQFF. DNA for the CDR3: TGTGCCAGCAGCCCAGCTGGGGTGGGACTAAGGCTCAATGAGCAGTTCTTC. The chain uses TRBV7-2 and TRBJ2-1; 7 nucleotides agree with TRBD2. Germline V gene data show CDR1 as SGHTA and CDR2 as FQGNSA. The CDR3 runs to 17 residues. Germline trimming cut 5 bases from V and 6 bases from J; bases unmatched to any gene: 16.

At least ten counts were recorded for this clonotype. This chain joins TRBV6-2 or TRBV6-3 and TRBJ2-3; D remains unclear. CDR1 and CDR2 from the germline V gene are MNHEY and SVGEGT. The V gene lost 5 bases and the J gene lost 6 bases, with 9 bases spanning the gap. This CDR3 has 12 residues. DNA of the CDR3: TGTGCCAGCAGTACATATAGGGATACGCAGTATTTT. This sequence encodes CASSTYRDTQYF.

Of note for this clonotype: This clone may be a read error of a much larger clone one base away. The rearrangement links TRBV5-1 to TRBJ2-7, with D uncertain. This CDR3 comprises 15 residues. Germline V gene lookup returns CDR1 SGHRS and CDR2 YFSETQ. CDR3 sequence (DNA): TGCGCCAGCAGCTTGAGGAGCCAGAGCTCCTTCGAGCAGTACTTC. Amino acids: CASSLRSQSSFEQYF.

In nucleotides, the CDR3 is TGTGCCAGCAGCCAACCTCAGGAGCCCTACGAGCAGTACTTC. It yields the protein CASSQPQEPYEQYF. The V and J genes are TRBV3-1 and TRBJ2-7; unclear D gene. Germline V gene lookup returns CDR1 LGHDT and CDR2 YNNKEL (reference sequence). CDR3 size: 14 residues. Trimming took 2 bases from V and 2 from J, leaving 10 bases between them.

This clonotype was recorded many times. This sequence joins TRBV12-3 or TRBV12-4 and TRBJ1-1; 7 bases map to TRBD1. J lost 8 bases, V lost 3 bases, and 12 bases had no gene match. The CDR3 contains 15 residues. The CDR3 is CASSFYNRGSREAFF. The CDR3 DNA is TGTGCCAGCAGTTTCTACAACAGGGGCTCGAGGGAAGCTTTCTTT.